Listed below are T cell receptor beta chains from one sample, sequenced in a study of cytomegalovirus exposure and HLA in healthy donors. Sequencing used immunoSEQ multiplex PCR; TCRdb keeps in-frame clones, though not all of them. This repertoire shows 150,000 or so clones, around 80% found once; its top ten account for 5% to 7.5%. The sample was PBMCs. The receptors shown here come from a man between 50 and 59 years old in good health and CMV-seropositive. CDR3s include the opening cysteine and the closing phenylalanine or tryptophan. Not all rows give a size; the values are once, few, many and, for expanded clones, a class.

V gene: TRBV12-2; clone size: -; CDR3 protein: CASRLVGDYNEQFF
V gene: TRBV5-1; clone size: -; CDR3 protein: CASSFAGFSGANVLTF
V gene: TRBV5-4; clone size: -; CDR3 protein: CASSRTTGQGRETQYF
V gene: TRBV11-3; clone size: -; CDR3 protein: CASSPSTNSHGEQFF
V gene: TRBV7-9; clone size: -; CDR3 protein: CASSSTGLQETQYF
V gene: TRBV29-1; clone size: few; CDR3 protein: CSVRETGAEAFF
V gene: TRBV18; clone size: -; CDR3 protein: CASSPTTGGDGYTF
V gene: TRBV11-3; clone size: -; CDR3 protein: CASSLDLAGASYNEQFF
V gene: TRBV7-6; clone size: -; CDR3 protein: CASSLAWGVGNTIYF
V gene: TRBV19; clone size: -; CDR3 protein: CASSIQGPGANVLTF
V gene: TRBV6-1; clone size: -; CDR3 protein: CASSERDRIAVQETQYF
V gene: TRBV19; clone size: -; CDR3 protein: CARRDRVGETQYF
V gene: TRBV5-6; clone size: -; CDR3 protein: CASSLDRTDTQYF
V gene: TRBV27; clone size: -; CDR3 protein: CASSLPRLAVPNTGELFF
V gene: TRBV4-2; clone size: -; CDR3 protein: CASSRGLAGTDTQYF
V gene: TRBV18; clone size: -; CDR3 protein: CASSPLSRRQGGELFF
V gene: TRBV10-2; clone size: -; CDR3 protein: CASSAPGGTDTQYF
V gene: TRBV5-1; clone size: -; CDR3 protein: CASSSVPTGGSSPLHF
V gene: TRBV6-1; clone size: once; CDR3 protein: CASTGGYGYTF
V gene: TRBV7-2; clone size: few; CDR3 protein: CASSLGWGGGNTDTQYF
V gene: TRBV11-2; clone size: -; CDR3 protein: CASSLLGGAEAFF
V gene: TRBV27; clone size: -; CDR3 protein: CASSFQGWTEAFF
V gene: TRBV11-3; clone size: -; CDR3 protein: CASSHPIAGVSADTQYF
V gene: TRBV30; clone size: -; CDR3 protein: CASIGAGQNGNTIYF
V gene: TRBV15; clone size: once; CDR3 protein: CATSRDAGIEQYF
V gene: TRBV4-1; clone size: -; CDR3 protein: CASSQGNPNTEAFF
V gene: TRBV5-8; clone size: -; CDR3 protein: CASSSRDRNGEQYF
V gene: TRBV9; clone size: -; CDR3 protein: CASSPGRARSNYGYTF
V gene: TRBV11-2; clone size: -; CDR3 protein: CASSLVALEGTEAFF